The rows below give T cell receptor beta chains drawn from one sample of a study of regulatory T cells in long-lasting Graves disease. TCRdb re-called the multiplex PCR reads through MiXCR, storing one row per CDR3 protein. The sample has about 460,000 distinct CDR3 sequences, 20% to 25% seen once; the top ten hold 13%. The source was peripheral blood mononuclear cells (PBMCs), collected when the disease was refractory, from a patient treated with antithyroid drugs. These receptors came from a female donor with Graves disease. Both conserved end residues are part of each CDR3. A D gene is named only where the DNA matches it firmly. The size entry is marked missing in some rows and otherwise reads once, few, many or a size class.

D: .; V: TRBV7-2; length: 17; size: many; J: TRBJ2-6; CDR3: CASSIVTGHSGANVLTF; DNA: TGTGCCAGCAGCATTGTAACAGGTCACTCTGGGGCCAACGTCCTGACTTTC
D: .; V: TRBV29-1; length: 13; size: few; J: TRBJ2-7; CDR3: CSVEMVGGYEQYF; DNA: TGCAGCGTTGAAATGGTTGGGGGATACGAGCAGTACTTC
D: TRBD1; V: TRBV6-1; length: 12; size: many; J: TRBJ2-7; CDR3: CASRNNRGRQYF; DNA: TGTGCCAGCAGAAACAACAGGGGAAGGCAGTACTTC
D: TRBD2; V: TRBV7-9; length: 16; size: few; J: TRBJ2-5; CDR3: CASSLSKRGGQETQYF; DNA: TGTGCCAGCAGCTTGAGTAAGCGGGGGGGCCAAGAGACCCAGTACTTC
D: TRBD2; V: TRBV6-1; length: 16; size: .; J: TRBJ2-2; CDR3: CASSPLAGVATGELFF; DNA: TGTGCCAGCAGCCCACTAGCGGGGGTTGCCACCGGGGAGCTGTTTTTT
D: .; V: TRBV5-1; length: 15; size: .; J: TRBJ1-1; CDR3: CASSFNPGLGTKAFF; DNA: TGCGCCAGCAGCTTTAATCCGGGGCTCGGCACTAAAGCTTTCTTT
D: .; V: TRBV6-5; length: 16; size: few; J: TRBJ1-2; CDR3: CASSYILTGAQDGYTF; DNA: TGTGCCAGCAGTTATATCCTTACGGGGGCGCAGGATGGCTACACCTTC
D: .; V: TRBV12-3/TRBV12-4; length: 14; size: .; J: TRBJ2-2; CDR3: CASSFLAGGGELFF; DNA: TGTGCCAGCAGTTTCTTGGCAGGTGGCGGGGAGCTGTTTTTT
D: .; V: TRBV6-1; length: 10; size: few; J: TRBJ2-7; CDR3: CASRGEEQYF; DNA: TGTGCCAGCAGAGGAGAGGAGCAGTACTTC
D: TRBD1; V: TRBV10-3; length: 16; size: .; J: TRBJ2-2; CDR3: CATSLSGQGYTGELFF; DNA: TGTGCCACTTCGCTATCTGGACAGGGATACACCGGGGAGCTGTTTTTT
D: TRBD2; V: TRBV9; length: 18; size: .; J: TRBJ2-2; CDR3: CASSVLAGGRLGTGELFF; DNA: TGTGCCAGCAGCGTACTAGCGGGAGGGCGGCTCGGGACCGGGGAGCTGTTTTTT
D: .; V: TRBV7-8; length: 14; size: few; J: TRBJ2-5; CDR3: CASSLGVLEETQYF; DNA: TGTGCCAGCAGCTTAGGGGTTTTAGAGGAGACCCAGTACTTC
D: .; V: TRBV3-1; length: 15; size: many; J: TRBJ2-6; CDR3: CASSQTGAGANVLTF; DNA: TGTGCCAGCAGCCAGACGGGGGCTGGGGCCAACGTCCTGACTTTC
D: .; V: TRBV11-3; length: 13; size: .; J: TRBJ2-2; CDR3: CASSGVRTGELFF; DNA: TGTGCCAGCAGCGGAGTCAGGACCGGGGAGCTGTTTTTT
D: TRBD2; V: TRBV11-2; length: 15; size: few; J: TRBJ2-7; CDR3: CASSLASWTSLEQYF; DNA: TGTGCCAGCAGCTTGGCCTCCTGGACTAGCTTAGAGCAGTACTTC
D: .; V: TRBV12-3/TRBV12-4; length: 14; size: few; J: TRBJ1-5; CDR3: CASSYDSANQPQHF; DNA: TGTGCCAGCAGTTACGACTCAGCCAACCAGCCCCAGCATTTT
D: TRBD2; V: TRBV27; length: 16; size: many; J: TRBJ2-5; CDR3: CASSTPALAGQETQYF; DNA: TGTGCCAGTTCTACCCCGGCGCTAGCGGGGCAAGAGACCCAGTACTTC
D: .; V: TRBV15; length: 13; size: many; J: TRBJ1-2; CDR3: CATSERAGWGYTF; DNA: TGTGCCACCAGTGAGAGGGCAGGATGGGGCTACACCTTT
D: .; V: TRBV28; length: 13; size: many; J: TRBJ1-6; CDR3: CASSLLVNSPLHF; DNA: TGTGCCAGCAGTTTATTAGTCAATTCACCCCTCCACTTT
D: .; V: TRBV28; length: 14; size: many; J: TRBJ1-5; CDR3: CASSGAFSNQPQHF; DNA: TGTGCCAGCAGTGGAGCCTTTAGCAATCAGCCCCAGCATTTT
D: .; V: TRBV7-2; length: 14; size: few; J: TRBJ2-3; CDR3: CASSLGLLTDTQYF; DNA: TGTGCCAGCAGCTTAGGACTCCTCACAGATACGCAGTATTTT
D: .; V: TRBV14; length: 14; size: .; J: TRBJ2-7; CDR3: CASSQGWGRNEQYF; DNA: TGTGCCAGCAGCCAAGGGTGGGGGCGAAACGAGCAGTACTTC
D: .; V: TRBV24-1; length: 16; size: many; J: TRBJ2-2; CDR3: CATSGGANANTGELFF; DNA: TGTGCCACCAGCGGGGGAGCGAACGCGAACACCGGGGAGCTGTTTTTT
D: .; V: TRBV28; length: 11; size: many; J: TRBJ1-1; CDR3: CASSLEERAFF; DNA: TGTGCCAGCAGTTTAGAGGAGAGAGCTTTCTTT
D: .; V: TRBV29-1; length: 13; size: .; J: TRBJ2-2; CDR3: CSVQEYGPGELFF; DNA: TGCAGCGTTCAAGAGTATGGGCCCGGGGAGCTGTTTTTT
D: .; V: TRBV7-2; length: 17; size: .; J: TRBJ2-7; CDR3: CASSRNTGGQRAYEQYF; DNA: TGTGCCAGCAGCCGCAATACTGGGGGACAAAGAGCCTACGAGCAGTACTTC
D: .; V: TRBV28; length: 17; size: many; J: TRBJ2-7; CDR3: CASSLPWSGTASYEQYF; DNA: TGTGCCAGCAGTCTCCCATGGAGCGGGACAGCGTCCTACGAGCAGTACTTC
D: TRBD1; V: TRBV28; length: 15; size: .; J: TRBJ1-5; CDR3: CASNPGTGVNQPQHF; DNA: TGTGCCAGCAACCCCGGGACAGGGGTTAATCAGCCCCAGCATTTT
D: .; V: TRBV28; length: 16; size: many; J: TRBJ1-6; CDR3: CASSLRGQVGYSPLHF; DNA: TGTGCCAGCAGTTTACGGGGACAAGTAGGTTATTCACCCCTCCACTTT
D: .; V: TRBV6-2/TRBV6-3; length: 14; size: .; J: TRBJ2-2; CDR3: CASKSQGRTGELFF; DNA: TGTGCCAGCAAATCACAGGGTCGGACCGGGGAGCTGTTTTTT
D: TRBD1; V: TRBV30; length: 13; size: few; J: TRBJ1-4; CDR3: CAWNRGRNEKLFF; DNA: TGTGCCTGGAACAGGGGTCGAAATGAAAAACTGTTTTTT
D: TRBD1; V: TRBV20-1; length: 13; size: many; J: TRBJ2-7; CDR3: CSVPTGNSYEQYF; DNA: TGCAGTGTCCCGACAGGGAACTCCTACGAGCAGTACTTC
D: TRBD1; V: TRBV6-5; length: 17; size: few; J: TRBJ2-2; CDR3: CASSYSRTGGVTGELFF; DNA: TGTGCCAGCAGTTACTCGAGGACAGGGGGCGTCACCGGGGAGCTGTTTTTT
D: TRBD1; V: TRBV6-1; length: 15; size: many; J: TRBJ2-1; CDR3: CASNPMTGIEGEQFF; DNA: TGTGCCAGCAACCCGATGACAGGGATAGAGGGTGAGCAGTTCTTC
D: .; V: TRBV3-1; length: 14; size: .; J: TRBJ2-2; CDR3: CASSQPSSPGELFF; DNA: TGTGCCAGCAGCCAACCGTCAAGTCCCGGGGAGCTGTTTTTT
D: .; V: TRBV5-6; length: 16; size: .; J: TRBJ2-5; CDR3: CASSLEWAGRGETQYF; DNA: TGTGCCAGCAGCTTGGAGTGGGCAGGGCGGGGAGAGACCCAGTACTTC
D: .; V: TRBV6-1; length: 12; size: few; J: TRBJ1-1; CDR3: CAATARHTEAFF; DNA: TGTGCCGCTACAGCCAGGCATACTGAAGCTTTCTTT